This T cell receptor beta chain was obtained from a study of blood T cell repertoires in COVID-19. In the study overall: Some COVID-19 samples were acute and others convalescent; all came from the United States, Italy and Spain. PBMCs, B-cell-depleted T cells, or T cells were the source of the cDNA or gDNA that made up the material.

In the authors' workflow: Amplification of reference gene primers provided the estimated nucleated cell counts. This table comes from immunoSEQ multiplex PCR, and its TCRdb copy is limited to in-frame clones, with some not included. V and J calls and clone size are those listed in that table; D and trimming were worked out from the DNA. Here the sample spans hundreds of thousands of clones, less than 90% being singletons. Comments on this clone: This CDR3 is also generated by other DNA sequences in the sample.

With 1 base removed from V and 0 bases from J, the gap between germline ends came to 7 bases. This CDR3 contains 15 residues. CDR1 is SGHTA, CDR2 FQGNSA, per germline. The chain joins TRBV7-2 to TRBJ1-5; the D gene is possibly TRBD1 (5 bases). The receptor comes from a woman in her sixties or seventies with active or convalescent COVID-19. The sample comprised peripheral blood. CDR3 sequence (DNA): TGTGCCAGCAGCTTAGTTGGGGCTAGCAATCAGCCCCAGCATTTT. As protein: CASSLVGASNQPQHF.